This passage covers 23 T cell receptor beta chains from one sample sequenced in a study of post-analysis software for immune sequencing data. General study results and limits: The study found TRBV5-6, TRBV5-1 and TRBV20-1 among five or six TRBV segments more frequent in patients than controls.

Prepared TCR beta cDNA libraries contained unique molecular identifiers. TCRdb passed the PCR reads through MiXCR, listing each CDR3 protein once. The sample contains approximately 630,000 distinct CDR3 sequences, 55% to 60% of which appear only once. These receptors are not linked to any known antigen. Material: blood. These TCRs come from a girl aged 2-10 years with multiple sclerosis.

This clonotype was found once. V gene TRBV11-3 combines with J gene TRBJ2-1; 9 nucleotides agree with TRBD2. CDR1 and CDR2 from the germline V gene are SGHNT and YENEEA. The V and J ends lost 1 base and 3 bases, in that order; junction bases with no gene match: 10. The CDR3 has 18 residues. Here the CDR3 DNA reads TGTGCCAGCAGCTTAGTCCTAGCGGGGTTCATCGGCTACAATGAGCAGTTCTTC. Its translation: CASSLVLAGFIGYNEQFF.

The rearrangement uses TRBV29-1 and TRBJ1-2, with 12 bases identical to TRBD1. This CDR3 is built from 13 residues. V dropped 4 bases and J dropped 7; count of bases not matched to a gene: 4. CDR1 is SQVTM, CDR2 ANQGSEA, per germline. The DNA for the CDR3 is TGCAGCGTTGCGGGACAGGGGGCCGGTGGCTACACCTTC. It specifies CSVAGQGAGGYTF.

The chain employs TRBV5-1 and TRBJ2-3; 12 positions agree with TRBD2. Trimming cost V 4 bases and J 2 bases; bases outside gene matches: 8. The CDR3 extends over 17 amino acids. Germline V lookup: CDR1 SGHRS, CDR2 YFSETQ. CDR3 residues: CASSLRLAGADTDTQYF. CDR3 nucleotides: TGCGCCAGCAGCCTAAGACTAGCGGGAGCGGACACAGATACGCAGTATTTT.

V gene TRBV5-1 combines with J gene TRBJ2-4, with 13 bases aligning to TRBD2. The CDR3 sequence is 20 residues long. V dropped 0 bases and J dropped 1; count of bases not matched to a gene: 10. Germline V lookup: CDR1 SGHRS, CDR2 YFSETQ. CDR3 DNA sequence: TGCGCCAGCAGCTTGGCCGAACTAGCGGGAGGGCCCTCGGCCAAAAACATTCAGTACTTC. Translated: CASSLAELAGGPSAKNIQYF.

The chain is built from TRBV6-6 and TRBJ1-6; TRBD1 matches at 11 bases. Trimming removed 0 bases from V and 6 bases from J; junction bases left unmatched: 4. This CDR3 is built from 17 residues. The germline V gene has CDR1 MNHNY and CDR2 SVGAGI (reference sequence). The CDR3 DNA follows: TGTGCCAGCAGTTACTCCCGGGACAGGGGGATTAATTCACCCCTCCACTTT. Protein sequence: CASSYSRDRGINSPLHF.

CDR3: CASSLTDPWIGYEQYF. CDR3 DNA: TGCGCCAGCAGCTTGACGGACCCGTGGATCGGTTACGAGCAGTACTTC. This chain connects TRBV5-1 to TRBJ2-7, with D uncertain. The V and J ends lost 1 base and 4 bases respectively, with 18 bases between them. The germline gives CDR1 SGHRS, CDR2 YFSETQ. This CDR3 has 16 amino acids.

The table lists this clonotype with many counts. This chain joins TRBV27 and TRBJ1-6, with D perhaps TRBD1 (6 bases). This CDR3 spans 12 amino acids. V was shortened by 4 bases and J by 10 bases, with 8 bases between the two germline ends. CDR1 is MNHEY, CDR2 SMNVEV, per germline (reference sequence). The CDR3 nucleotides are TGTGCCAGCAGTTCGGGGGGCTCACCCCTCCACTTT. This gives the protein CASSSGGSPLHF.

J is TRBJ2-1 and V is TRBV10-1; weak D call: TRBD2 (6 bases). Germline assignment: CDR1 WNHNN and CDR2 SYGVQD (reference sequence). V lost 5 bases and J 8 bases, leaving 16 bases between the germline ends. This CDR3 spans 14 amino acids. CDR3 sequence: CASSPGRPGDEQFF. The CDR3 DNA sequence: TGCGCCAGCAGTCCGGGACGTCCGGGGGATGAGCAGTTCTTC.

For this clonotype: Compared with germline, one end of the junction differs, possibly owing to a read error. This chain connects TRBV10-3 to TRBJ2-3; either TRBD1 or TRBD2 may supply D (5 bases each). This CDR3 is built from 14 residues. Germline V CDR1 and CDR2: ENHRY, SYGVKD. The CDR3 loop is CAISAPGGVNTQYF. The CDR3 bases are TGTGCCATCAGTGCCCCTGGGGGAGTGAATACACAGTATTTT.

This clonotype occurred a few times. The chain couples TRBV12-3 or TRBV12-4 to TRBJ1-1; no clear D. CDR3 length equals 14 residues. V lost 2 bases and J 7 bases, leaving 14 bases between the germline ends. CDR3 DNA sequence: TGTGCCAGCAGTTTAATTGCAGGCCCGATTGAAGCTTTCTTT. Protein product: CASSLIAGPIEAFF.

The chain has TRBV18 and TRBJ2-3, with TRBD2 matching over 10 bases. The germline V gene has CDR1 KGHSH and CDR2 LQKENI. The CDR3 totals 18 residues. V shed 1 base and J 2 bases; nucleotides not matched to a gene: 9. The CDR3 protein is CASSPLRIGTSDTDTQYF. CDR3 coding DNA: TGTGCCAGCTCACCACTGCGAATAGGGACTAGCGACACAGATACGCAGTATTTT.

This clonotype was seen once. Germline is not matched at one junction end, which may reflect a read error. This sequence joins TRBV12-3 or TRBV12-4 and TRBJ1-1; D is uncertain. The CDR3 is made up of 13 amino acids. In nucleotides, the CDR3 is TGTGCCAGCAGATTAGGAACGAACACTGAAGCTTTCTTT. It codes for CASRLGTNTEAFF.

This clonotype was seen only a few times. Here the CDR3 reads CASSSGEGRSNQPQHF. The DNA for the CDR3 is TGTGCCAGCAGCTCCGGGGAGGGCCGGAGCAATCAGCCCCAGCATTTT. The chain couples TRBV11-2 to TRBJ1-5, with D unclear. Germline loops: CDR1 SGHAT, CDR2 FQNNGV. The V and J ends lost 4 bases and 1 base respectively, with 14 bases between them. The CDR3 is 16 residues long.

This rearrangement joins TRBV3-1 to TRBJ1-2, with 7 positions matching TRBD1. Losses at the gene ends were 2 bases for V and 0 bases for J; bases not matched to a gene: 0. The germline gives CDR1 LGHDT, CDR2 YNNKEL (reference sequence). CDR3 length: 14 residues. The CDR3 nucleotides are TGTGCCAGCAGCCAACAGGGGGCTAACTATGGCTACACCTTC. Amino acids: CASSQQGANYGYTF. Using reference TRBV3-1 and TRBJ1-2 for the parts outside the CDR3, the full variable domain is DTAVSQTPKYLVTQMGNDKSIKCEQNLGHDTMYWYKQDSKKFLKIMFSYNNKELIINETVPNRFSPKSPDKAHLNLHINSLELGDSAVYFCASSQQGANYGYTFGSGTRLTVV.

The rearrangement joins TRBV11-2 to TRBJ1-2; D might be TRBD1 (5 bases). Germline CDR1 is SGHAT and CDR2 is FQNNGV. Trimming left V 4 bases short and J 0 bases short, with 24 bases between. The CDR3 contains 19 residues. The CDR3 region is CASSSPTWDTTGPNYGYTF. The CDR3 DNA reads TGTGCCAGCAGCTCCCCAACTTGGGATACAACAGGCCCTAACTATGGCTACACCTTC.

This clonotype was observed a few times. V and J are TRBV2 and TRBJ2-4, with D unresolved. V was cut by 3 bases and J by 0 bases, with 3 bases left in between. CDR1 is SNHLY, CDR2 FYNNEI, per germline. The CDR3 covers 13 residues. The CDR3 coding sequence is TGTGCCAGCAGTGAGCTAGCCAAAAACATTCAGTACTTC. Translating it yields CASSELAKNIQYF.

The gene calls are TRBV11-2 and TRBJ2-7; no reliable D call. Germline loops: CDR1 SGHAT, CDR2 FQNNGV. This CDR3 has 13 residues. The V gene lost 0 bases and the J gene lost 5 bases, with 8 bases spanning the gap. The DNA of the CDR3 is TGTGCCAGCAGCTTAGATGGCCTCCACGAGCAGTACTTC. This translates into CASSLDGLHEQYF.

This CDR3 reads CSASPRVYNSPLHF. In DNA form, the CDR3 reads TGCAGTGCTAGCCCCCGAGTCTATAATTCACCCCTCCACTTT. The chain combines TRBV20-1 with TRBJ1-6; no firm D call. The CDR3 totals 14 residues. CDR1 is DFQATT and CDR2 is SNEGSKA in the germline V gene (reference sequence). With 3 bases removed from V and 3 bases from J, the gap between germline ends came to 9 bases.

The genes are TRBV5-1 and TRBJ2-1, with 10 bases identical to TRBD2. Unmatched junction bases numbered 18, after V lost 4 bases and J lost 5 bases. The germline gives CDR1 SGHRS, CDR2 YFSETQ. CDR3 size: 19 residues. This CDR3 is CASSPRGAGGPSLHNEQFF. In DNA form, the CDR3 reads TGCGCCAGCAGCCCCCGCGGAGCGGGAGGGCCCTCGTTGCACAATGAGCAGTTCTTC.

The chain uses TRBV20-1 and TRBJ2-7, with TRBD2 as a possible D gene (6 bases). The CDR3 spans 15 residues. V was clipped by 6 bases and J by 0 bases, with 18 bases between them. Germline V gene lookup returns CDR1 DFQATT and CDR2 SNEGSKA (reference sequence). CDR3 bases: TGCAGTGCCCGACCCCTAGCGCCAGGCTCCTACGAGCAGTACTTC. This encodes CSARPLAPGSYEQYF.

This rearrangement joins TRBV3-1 to TRBJ2-7; 10 bases match TRBD2. Matching the DNA end better, TRBJ2-4 makes the J call doubtful. Germline V gene lookup returns CDR1 LGHDT and CDR2 YNNKEL (reference sequence). This CDR3 is built from 14 residues. DNA for the CDR3: TGTGCCAGCAGCCAGGGGACTAGCGACGACATTCAGTACTTC. Translated: CASSQGTSDDIQYF.

The chain is built from TRBV7-2 and TRBJ2-1; D gene uncertain. The CDR3 consists of 14 residues. Germline lookup yields CDR1 SGHTA and CDR2 FQGNSA. With 5 bases removed from V and 0 bases from J, the gap between germline ends came to 8 bases. CDR3 residues: CASSPHLSYNEQFF. Written as DNA, the CDR3 is TGTGCCAGCAGCCCCCACCTCTCCTACAATGAGCAGTTCTTC.

Many counts were recorded for this clonotype. The chain combines TRBV7-9 with TRBJ2-7; no firm D call. The CDR3 has 14 amino acids. Trimming shortened V by 0 bases and J by 2 bases, and 8 bases separated the two germline ends. Germline loops: CDR1 SEHNR, CDR2 FQNEAQ (reference sequence). The CDR3 spells CASSLAGTTYEQYF. CDR3 in DNA: TGTGCCAGCAGCTTAGCGGGAACCACCTACGAGCAGTACTTC.